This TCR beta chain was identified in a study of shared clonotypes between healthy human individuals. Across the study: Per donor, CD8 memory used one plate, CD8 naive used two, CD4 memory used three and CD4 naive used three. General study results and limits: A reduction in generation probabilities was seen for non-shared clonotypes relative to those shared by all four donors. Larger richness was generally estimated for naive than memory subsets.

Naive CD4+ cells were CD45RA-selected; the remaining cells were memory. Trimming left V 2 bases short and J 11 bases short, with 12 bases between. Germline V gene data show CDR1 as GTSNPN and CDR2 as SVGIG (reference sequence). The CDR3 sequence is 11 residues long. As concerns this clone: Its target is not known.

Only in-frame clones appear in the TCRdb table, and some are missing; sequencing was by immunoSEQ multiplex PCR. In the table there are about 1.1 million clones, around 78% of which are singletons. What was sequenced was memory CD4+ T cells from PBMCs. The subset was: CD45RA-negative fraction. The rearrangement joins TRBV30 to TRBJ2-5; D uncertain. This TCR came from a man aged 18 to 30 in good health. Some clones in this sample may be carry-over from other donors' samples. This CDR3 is CAWSSSHGQYF. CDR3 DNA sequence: TGTGCCTGGAGTAGCTCTCACGGGCAGTACTTC.